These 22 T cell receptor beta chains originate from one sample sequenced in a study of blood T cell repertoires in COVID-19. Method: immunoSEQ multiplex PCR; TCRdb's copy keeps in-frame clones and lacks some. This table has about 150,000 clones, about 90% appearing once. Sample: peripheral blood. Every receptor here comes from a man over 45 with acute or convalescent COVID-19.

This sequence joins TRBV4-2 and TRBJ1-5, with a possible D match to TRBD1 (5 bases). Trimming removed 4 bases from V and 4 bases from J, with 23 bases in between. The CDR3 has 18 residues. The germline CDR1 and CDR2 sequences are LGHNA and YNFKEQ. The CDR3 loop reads CASSRGRATDSLNQPQHF. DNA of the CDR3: TGTGCCAGCAGCCGAGGACGGGCCACTGACAGCCTTAATCAGCCCCAGCATTTT.

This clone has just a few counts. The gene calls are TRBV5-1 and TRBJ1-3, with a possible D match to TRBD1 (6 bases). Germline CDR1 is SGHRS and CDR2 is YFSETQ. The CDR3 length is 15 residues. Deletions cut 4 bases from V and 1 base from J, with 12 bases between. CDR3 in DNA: TGCGCCAGCAGCGGTGAGGGGACATCTGGAAACACCATATATTTT. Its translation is CASSGEGTSGNTIYF.

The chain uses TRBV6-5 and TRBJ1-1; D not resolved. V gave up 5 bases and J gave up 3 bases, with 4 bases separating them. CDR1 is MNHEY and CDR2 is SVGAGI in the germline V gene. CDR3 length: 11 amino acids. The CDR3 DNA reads TGTGCCAGCAGTCGGGACACTGAAGCTTTCTTT. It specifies CASSRDTEAFF.

CDR3 coding DNA: TGTGCCAGCAGTTGGGTCGCGGGAGCCTGGGAGACCCAGTACTTC. Encoded protein: CASSWVAGAWETQYF. The chain is built from TRBV6-5 and TRBJ2-5; 7 bases match TRBD2. The CDR3 is made up of 15 amino acids. Trimming removed 4 bases from V and 5 bases from J; junction bases left unmatched: 10. Germline CDR1 and CDR2: MNHEY and SVGAGI.

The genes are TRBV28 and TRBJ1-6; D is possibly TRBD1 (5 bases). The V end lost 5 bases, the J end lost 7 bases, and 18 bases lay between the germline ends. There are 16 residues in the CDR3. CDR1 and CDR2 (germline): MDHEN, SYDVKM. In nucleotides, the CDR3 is TGTGCCAGCAGTCTACCCCAGGGTCTGGAGAATTCACCCCTCCACTTT. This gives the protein CASSLPQGLENSPLHF.

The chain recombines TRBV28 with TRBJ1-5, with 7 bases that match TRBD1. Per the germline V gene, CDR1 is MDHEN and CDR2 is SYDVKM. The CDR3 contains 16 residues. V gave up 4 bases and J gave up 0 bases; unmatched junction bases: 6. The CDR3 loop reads CASSYAQGVSNQPQHF. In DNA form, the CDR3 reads TGTGCCAGCAGTTATGCCCAGGGGGTTAGCAATCAGCCCCAGCATTTT.

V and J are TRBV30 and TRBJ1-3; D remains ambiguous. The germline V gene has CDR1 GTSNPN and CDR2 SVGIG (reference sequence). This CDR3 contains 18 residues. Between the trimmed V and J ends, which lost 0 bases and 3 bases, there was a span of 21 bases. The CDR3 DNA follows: TGTGCCTGGAGTGTACCCGGACTCGGGTATGGGATTGGAAACACCATATATTTT. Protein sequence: CAWSVPGLGYGIGNTIYF.

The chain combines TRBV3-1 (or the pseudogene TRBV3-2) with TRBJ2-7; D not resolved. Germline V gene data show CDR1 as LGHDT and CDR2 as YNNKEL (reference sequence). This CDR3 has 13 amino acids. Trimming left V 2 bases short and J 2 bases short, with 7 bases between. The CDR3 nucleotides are TGTGCCAGCAGCCAACACACCGCCTACGAGCAGTACTTC. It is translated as CASSQHTAYEQYF.

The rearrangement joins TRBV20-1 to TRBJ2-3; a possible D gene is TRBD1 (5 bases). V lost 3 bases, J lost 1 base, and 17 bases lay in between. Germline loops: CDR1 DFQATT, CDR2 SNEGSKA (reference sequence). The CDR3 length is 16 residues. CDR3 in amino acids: CSASLYSDRGTDTQYF. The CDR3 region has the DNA TGCAGTGCTAGTTTATACTCCGACAGAGGCACAGATACGCAGTATTTT.

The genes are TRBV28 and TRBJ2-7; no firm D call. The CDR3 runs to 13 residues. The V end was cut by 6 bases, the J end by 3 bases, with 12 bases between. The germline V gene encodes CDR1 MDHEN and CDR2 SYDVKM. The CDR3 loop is CASRLCLSYEQYV. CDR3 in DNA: TGTGCCAGCAGATTGTGTTTGAGCTACGAGCAGTACGTC.

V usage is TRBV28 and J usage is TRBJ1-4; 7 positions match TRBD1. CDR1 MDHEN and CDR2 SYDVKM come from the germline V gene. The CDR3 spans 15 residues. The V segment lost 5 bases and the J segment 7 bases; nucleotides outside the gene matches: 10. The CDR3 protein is CASSGYRGHGEKLFF. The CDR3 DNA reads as TGTGCCAGCAGTGGATACAGGGGACATGGTGAAAAACTGTTTTTT.

The CDR3 region has the DNA TGTGCCAGCAGCTACCGCGGAGGCTTCACAGATACGCAGTATTTT. This encodes CASSYRGGFTDTQYF. The rearrangement links TRBV7-2 to TRBJ2-3, with D possibly matching TRBD2 (5 bases). V lost 4 bases to trimming and J lost 2 bases, with 13 bases between them. CDR1 and CDR2 from the germline V gene are SGHTA and FQGNSA. This CDR3 is built from 15 residues.

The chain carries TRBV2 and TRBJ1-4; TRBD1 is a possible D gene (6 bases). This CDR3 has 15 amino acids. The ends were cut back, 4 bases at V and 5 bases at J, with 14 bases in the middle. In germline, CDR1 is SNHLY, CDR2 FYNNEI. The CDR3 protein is CASSGGGQPNEKLFF. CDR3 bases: TGTGCCAGCAGTGGGGGCGGACAGCCGAATGAAAAACTGTTTTTT.

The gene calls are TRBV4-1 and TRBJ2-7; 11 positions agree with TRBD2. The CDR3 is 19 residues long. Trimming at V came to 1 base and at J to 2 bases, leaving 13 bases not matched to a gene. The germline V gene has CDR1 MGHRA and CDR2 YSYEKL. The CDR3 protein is CASSQVETSGKIPTYEQYF. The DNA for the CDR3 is TGCGCCAGCAGCCAAGTTGAGACTAGCGGGAAAATCCCGACCTACGAGCAGTACTTC.

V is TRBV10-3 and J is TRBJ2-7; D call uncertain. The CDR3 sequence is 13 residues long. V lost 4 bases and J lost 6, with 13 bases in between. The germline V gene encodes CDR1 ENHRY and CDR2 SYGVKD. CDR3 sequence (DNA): TGTGCCATCAGTGCAGGTAGGCTGGGCGAGCAGTACGTC. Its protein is CAISAGRLGEQYV.

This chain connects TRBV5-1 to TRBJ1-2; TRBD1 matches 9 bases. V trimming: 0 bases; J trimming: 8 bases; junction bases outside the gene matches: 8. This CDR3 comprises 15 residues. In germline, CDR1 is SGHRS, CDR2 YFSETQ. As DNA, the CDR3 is TGCGCCAGCAGCTTGGAGGCACAGGGGGCCGGGGGCTACACCTTC. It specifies CASSLEAQGAGGYTF.

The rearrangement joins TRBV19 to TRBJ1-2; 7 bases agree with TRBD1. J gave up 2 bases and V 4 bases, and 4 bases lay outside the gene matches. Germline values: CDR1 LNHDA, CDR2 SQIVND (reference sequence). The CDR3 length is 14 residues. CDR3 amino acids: CASSTGTANYGYTF. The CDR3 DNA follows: TGTGCCAGTAGTACCGGGACAGCCAACTATGGCTACACCTTC.

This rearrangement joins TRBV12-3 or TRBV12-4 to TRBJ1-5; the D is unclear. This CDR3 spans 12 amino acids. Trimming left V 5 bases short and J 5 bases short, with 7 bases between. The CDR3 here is CASSHTDQPQHF. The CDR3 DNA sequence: TGTGCCAGCAGTCACACCGATCAGCCCCAGCATTTT.

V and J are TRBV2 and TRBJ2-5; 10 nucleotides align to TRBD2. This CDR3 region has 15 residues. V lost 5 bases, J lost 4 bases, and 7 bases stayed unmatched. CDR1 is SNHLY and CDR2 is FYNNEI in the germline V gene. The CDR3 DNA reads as TGTGCCAGCAGTCTACCGGCTAGCGGGGGAGAGACCCAGTACTTC. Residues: CASSLPASGGETQYF.

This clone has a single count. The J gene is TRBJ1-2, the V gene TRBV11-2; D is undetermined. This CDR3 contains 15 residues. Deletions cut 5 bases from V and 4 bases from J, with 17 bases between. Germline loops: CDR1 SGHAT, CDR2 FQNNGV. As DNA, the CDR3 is TGTGCCAGCAGCCGGCGAGGCGACCGGGTCTATGGCTACACCTTC. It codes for CASSRRGDRVYGYTF.

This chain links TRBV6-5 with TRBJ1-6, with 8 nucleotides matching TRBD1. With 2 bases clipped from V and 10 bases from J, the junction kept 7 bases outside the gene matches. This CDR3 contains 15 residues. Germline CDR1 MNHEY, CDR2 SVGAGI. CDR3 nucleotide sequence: TGTGCCAGCAGTTACCGGACAGGGATCGGCTCACCCCTCCACTTT. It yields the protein CASSYRTGIGSPLHF.

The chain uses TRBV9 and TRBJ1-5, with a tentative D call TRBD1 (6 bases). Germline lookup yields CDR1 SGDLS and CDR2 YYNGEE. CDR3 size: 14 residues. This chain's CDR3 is CPTEGGANGQPQHF. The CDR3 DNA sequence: TGTCCCACCGAGGGGGGGGCCAACGGTCAGCCCCAGCATTTT.